The next 26 T cell receptor beta chains were all read from a single sample in a study of T-cell reconstitution after alpha-beta-depleted transplantation in children. The authors prepared the TCRbeta library with unique molecular identifiers. TCRdb re-analysed the PCR reads in MiXCR, keeping a single row per CDR3 protein. Among hundreds of thousands of distinct CDR3 sequences, approximately 16% were seen once, and the ten largest hold about 1.1%. The sample in question was PBMCs from the stem cell graft donor, obtained from the stem cell graft. The origin of the receptors is a human donor who donated a stem cell graft to a child with acute myeloid leukemia.

In its sample, this clonotype was seen once. The chain joins TRBV3-1 to TRBJ1-1; D is ambiguous. Germline V gives CDR1 LGHDT, CDR2 YNNKEL (reference sequence). V lost 4 bases and J 4 bases, leaving 25 bases between the germline ends. The CDR3 runs 18 residues. The CDR3 reads CASSPYLGPTPFGTEAFF. DNA of the CDR3: TGTGCCAGCAGCCCCTACCTCGGGCCAACACCCTTCGGCACTGAAGCTTTCTTT.

This clonotype has a count of ten or more. The chain joins TRBV15 to TRBJ1-1, with D perhaps TRBD1 (6 bases). From germline, CDR1 is LNHNV and CDR2 YYDKDF (reference sequence). CDR3 length equals 14 residues. V was clipped by 3 bases and J by 4 bases, with 12 bases between them. The CDR3 nucleotides read TGTGCCACCAGCAGCCGGTCAGGGGCCACTGAAGCTTTCTTT. Translation: CATSSRSGATEAFF.

To note about this clonotype: One base away lies a much larger clone, so this may be a sequencing read error. The chain has TRBV29-1 and TRBJ2-2; a weak D match, TRBD1 (6 bases). Germline CDR1 reads SQVTM; CDR2 reads ANQGSEA. The germline V and J ends were trimmed by 3 bases and 4 bases, with 9 bases remaining between them. The CDR3 has 13 residues. CDR3 sequence (DNA): TGCAGCGTTGAGCAGGGGACCACCGGGGAGCTGTTTTTT. Translated, it gives CSVEQGTTGELFF.

This clonotype has only a few counts. The genes are TRBV7-9 and TRBJ2-7; D is unresolved. Germline V gene sequence: CDR1 SEHNR, CDR2 FQNEAQ (reference sequence). The V end lost 5 bases, the J end lost 2 bases, and 13 bases lay between the germline ends. CDR3 length: 14 amino acids. CDR3 bases: TGTGCCAGCAGCCCACTGGACCATCCCTACGAGCAGTACTTC. As protein: CASSPLDHPYEQYF.

This clonotype was seen ten or more times. The genes are TRBV7-9 and TRBJ1-1; weak D call: TRBD1 (5 bases). The CDR3 is 12 amino acids. Germline values: CDR1 SEHNR, CDR2 FQNEAQ (reference sequence). Trimming cost V 1 base and J 6 bases, with 6 bases left between them. The CDR3 DNA reads as TGTGCCAGCAGCTTAGGGACATCTGAAGCTTTCTTT. Translating it yields CASSLGTSEAFF.

This clonotype was seen a handful of times. The rearrangement joins TRBV24-1 to TRBJ2-3, with a weak D call TRBD1 (6 bases). V lost 2 bases and J 9 bases, leaving 20 bases between the germline ends. The CDR3 has 16 amino acids. Germline V gene sequence: CDR1 KGHDR, CDR2 SFDVKD. The chain's CDR3 is CATSDSTTQGVGTQYF. Here the CDR3 DNA reads TGTGCCACCAGTGATTCAACCACACAGGGCGTGGGAACGCAGTATTTT.

This clonotype occurred many times. The V and J genes are TRBV20-1 and TRBJ2-7, with no clear D. Deletions cut 7 bases from V and 5 bases from J, with 12 bases between. The CDR3 is made up of 11 amino acids. Germline V gene data show CDR1 as DFQATT and CDR2 as SNEGSKA (reference sequence). DNA of the CDR3: TGCAGTGGAGCTATTTCCCACGAGCAGTACTTC. Its translation is CSGAISHEQYF.

This clonotype has a count of ten or more. The chain joins TRBV20-1 to TRBJ2-3; D possibly corresponds to TRBD2 (5 bases). Trimming removed 1 base from V and 4 bases from J, with 9 bases in between. This CDR3 has 13 residues. Germline V lookup: CDR1 DFQATT, CDR2 SNEGSKA (reference sequence). The CDR3 sequence is CSARVRGSDTQYF. CDR3 in DNA: TGCAGTGCTAGAGTTCGGGGTTCAGATACGCAGTATTTT.

This clonotype was seen many times. The chain is built from TRBV20-1 and TRBJ2-1, with D unclear. Germline loops: CDR1 DFQATT, CDR2 SNEGSKA (reference sequence). Between the trimmed V and J ends, which lost 8 bases and 5 bases, there was a span of 10 bases. The CDR3 runs 11 residues. CDR3 sequence (DNA): TGCAGTCGCCGTAAGGACAATGAGCAGTTCTTC. It yields the protein CSRRKDNEQFF.

In its sample, this clonotype was seen many times. This chain links TRBV20-1 with TRBJ1-2, with D possibly matching TRBD1 (5 bases). Looked up from germline, CDR1 is DFQATT and CDR2 is SNEGSKA (reference sequence). Trimming shortened V by 6 bases and J by 6 bases, and 23 bases separated the two germline ends. The length of the CDR3 is 15 residues. CDR3 in amino acids: CSASGEQGTRNGYTF. The CDR3 DNA sequence: TGCAGTGCGTCAGGCGAGCAGGGAACTCGGAATGGCTACACCTTC.

J is TRBJ1-4 and V is TRBV7-2, with D tentatively TRBD1 (5 bases). Germline V CDR1 and CDR2: SGHTA, FQGNSA. V was pared by 8 bases and J by 6 bases, with 10 bases between. The CDR3 is 12 amino acids. CDR3 nucleotides: TGTGCCAGCGGAGGAGGGGATGAAAAACTGTTTTTT. Protein product: CASGGGDEKLFF.

In its sample, this clonotype was seen many times. V is TRBV10-3 and J is TRBJ2-7, with 10 bases matching TRBD1. This CDR3 is built from 14 residues. The V gene end was trimmed by 4 bases and the J gene end by 3 bases; junction bases not matched to a gene: 3. Germline V CDR1 and CDR2: ENHRY, SYGVKD. The DNA of the CDR3 is TGTGCCATCAGTGCCCGGACAGGGGGCTACGAGCAGTACTTC. This sequence encodes CAISARTGGYEQYF.

This clonotype was counted at least ten times. The genes are TRBV20-1 and TRBJ2-7; D remains ambiguous. CDR3 length equals 14 residues. Trimming removed 0 bases from V and 2 bases from J, with 11 bases in between. Looked up from germline, CDR1 is DFQATT and CDR2 is SNEGSKA (reference sequence). Here the CDR3 DNA reads TGCAGTGCTAGAGATCAGGTCAGGCCCTACGAGCAGTACGTC. Translated: CSARDQVRPYEQYV.

This clonotype has ten or more counts. This chain joins TRBV20-1 and TRBJ2-1; maybe TRBD2 (6 bases). The CDR3 is made up of 13 amino acids. Looked up from germline, CDR1 is DFQATT and CDR2 is SNEGSKA (reference sequence). Trimming cost V 3 bases and J 6 bases, with 12 bases left between them. The CDR3, as DNA: TGCAGTGCTAGTCGGACTACCCTCAATGAGCAGTTCTTC. As protein: CSASRTTLNEQFF.

Written as DNA, the CDR3 is TGTGCCAGCAGTTTGAGGAGGAACAGCCGCAATGGCTACACCTTC. This gives the protein CASSLRRNSRNGYTF. The chain links TRBV28 to TRBJ1-2; no firm D call. This CDR3 spans 15 amino acids. V gave up 3 bases and J gave up 6 bases, with 17 bases separating them. Germline V gene lookup returns CDR1 MDHEN and CDR2 SYDVKM.

V is TRBV29-1 and J is TRBJ2-5, with a possible D match to TRBD1 (5 bases). Between the trimmed V and J ends, which lost 4 bases and 1 base, there was a span of 10 bases. Germline CDR1 SQVTM, CDR2 ANQGSEA. The CDR3 totals 13 residues. The CDR3, as DNA: TGCAGCGTTGGCAGGGAACCCCAAGAGACCCAGTACTTC. This translates into CSVGREPQETQYF.

This clonotype turned up a few times. The gene calls are TRBV12-5 and TRBJ1-1; D is possibly TRBD1 (6 bases). Deletions cut 7 bases from V and 1 base from J, with 16 bases between. Germline V gene sequence: CDR1 LGHNT, CDR2 FRNRAP. The CDR3 sequence is 15 residues long. The CDR3 DNA reads TGTGCTAGTGCCCTCACAGGGTATAGGAACACTGAAGCTTTCTTT. Protein: CASALTGYRNTEAFF.

In this sample, this clonotype turned up many times. Here the CDR3 reads CSAKTGLETQYF. The CDR3 bases are TGCAGTGCTAAAACAGGGCTCGAGACCCAGTACTTC. The rearrangement uses TRBV20-1 and TRBJ2-5; D possibly corresponds to TRBD1 (6 bases). CDR3 length: 12 residues. Germline V gene data show CDR1 as DFQATT and CDR2 as SNEGSKA (reference sequence). The ends were cut back, 4 bases at V and 5 bases at J, with 11 bases in the middle.

This chain links TRBV20-1 with TRBJ2-5, with TRBD1 matching 10 bases. Trimming removed 6 bases from V and 5 bases from J; junction bases left unmatched: 12. The CDR3 extends over 15 amino acids. Germline V CDR1 and CDR2: DFQATT, SNEGSKA (reference sequence). CDR3 region: CSAIPGQGRFETQYF. The CDR3 coding sequence is TGCAGTGCCATCCCGGGACAGGGGAGATTTGAGACCCAGTACTTC.

The V call is TRBV19, the J call TRBJ2-1, with 8 bases matching TRBD1. Germline-derived CDR1 and CDR2 are LNHDA and SQIVND (reference sequence). CDR3 length: 17 amino acids. Trimming removed 1 base from V and 7 bases from J; junction bases left unmatched: 12. As DNA, the CDR3 is TGTGCCAGTAGTATAGGCGGACAGGGATATAGAGAGAATGAGCAGTTCTTC. It codes for CASSIGGQGYRENEQFF.

In this sample, this clonotype turned up a few times. This chain links TRBV24-1 with TRBJ1-5; D is uncertain. V was cut by 5 bases and J by 0 bases, with 7 bases left in between. This CDR3 comprises 14 residues. Germline lookup yields CDR1 KGHDR and CDR2 SFDVKD. The CDR3 DNA reads TGTGCCACCAGTGCCGGTTTTAGCAATCAGCCCCAGCATTTT. Translating gives CATSAGFSNQPQHF.

Points on this clonotype: One base away lies a much larger clone, so this may be a sequencing read error. CDR3 region: CSASIRGDRRSYDEQFF. The CDR3 DNA reads TGCAGTGCTAGCATAAGAGGGGACAGGCGATCCTACGATGAGCAGTTCTTC. The chain couples TRBV20-1 to TRBJ2-1, with TRBD1 matching 8 bases. The CDR3 contains 17 residues. Germline V gene sequence: CDR1 DFQATT, CDR2 SNEGSKA (reference sequence).

This clonotype was counted between two and nine times. The rearrangement uses TRBV20-1 and TRBJ2-4; 7 nucleotides align to TRBD1. The CDR3 consists of 15 residues. V shed 3 bases and J 8 bases; nucleotides not matched to a gene: 13. Germline lookup yields CDR1 DFQATT and CDR2 SNEGSKA (reference sequence). The CDR3 region has the DNA TGCAGTGCTAGGGGCTTGACAGGGCGCGAGGACATTCAGTACTTC. It translates to CSARGLTGREDIQYF.

The rearrangement joins TRBV29-1 to TRBJ2-3; 8 bases match TRBD2. The germline V gene has CDR1 SQVTM and CDR2 ANQGSEA. The CDR3 has 13 residues. The J segment lost 5 bases and the V segment lost 8 bases, leaving 9 bases of the junction unmatched. CDR3 in DNA: TGCAGCCTCACCGCGGGGGGCGGAGATACGCAGTATTTT. It specifies CSLTAGGGDTQYF.

This clonotype has at least ten counts. This chain connects TRBV7-9 to TRBJ2-2, with 11 nucleotides matching TRBD2. Looked up from germline, CDR1 is SEHNR and CDR2 is FQNEAQ (reference sequence). Unmatched junction bases numbered 2, after V lost 5 bases and J lost 3 bases. CDR3 size: 15 residues. The CDR3: CASSATSGDTGELFF. For the CDR3, the DNA is TGTGCCAGCAGCGCGACTAGCGGGGACACCGGGGAGCTGTTTTTT.

V usage is TRBV3-1 and J usage is TRBJ2-7; TRBD2 might be the D (6 bases). Germline CDR1 reads LGHDT; CDR2 reads YNNKEL (reference sequence). Trimming shortened V by 4 bases and J by 7 bases, and 11 bases separated the two germline ends. The length of the CDR3 is 12 residues. The CDR3 loop reads CASSRPAGEQYF. Written as DNA, the CDR3 is TGTGCCAGCAGCCGACCTGCGGGGGAGCAGTACTTC.